The sequence of this T cell receptor beta chain was determined in a study of T cells in Graves' hyperthyroidism and ophthalmopathy. RNA transcripts yielded amplified TCR beta CDR3 regions. The TCR CDR3 was amplified in a first-round RT-PCR using the HTBI primer set. Each CDR3 protein gets one entry after TCRdb re-called the multiplex PCR reads with MiXCR. Among about 500,000 distinct CDR3 sequences listed, 46% were seen once. Study-level points and caveats: Stable hyperthyroidism was separated from ophthalmopathy by a model based on 13 V-J features. The model made its ophthalmopathy prediction, and onset followed a median roughly six months later. Among clonotypes expanded in thyroid above 0.001, most were also found in blood.

Details on this clonotype: Its matching antigen is unknown.

Patients were excluded because of uncontrolled infection, other autoimmune disease, pregnancy or lactation. The sequencing input was peripheral blood or thyroid tissue (not recorded which). The clonotype comes from an adult woman with Graves' disease, either hyperthyroidism or ophthalmopathy (not recorded which).

The CDR3 DNA reads TGCAGCGTTGGGGGCCACAGGGGCTATGGCTACACCTTC. Translating it yields CSVGGHRGYGYTF. This sequence joins TRBV29-1 and TRBJ1-2, with TRBD1 matching 7 bases. Trimming took 4 bases from V and 4 from J; bases not matched to a gene: 6. Germline values: CDR1 SQVTM, CDR2 ANQGSEA. This CDR3 region has 13 residues.